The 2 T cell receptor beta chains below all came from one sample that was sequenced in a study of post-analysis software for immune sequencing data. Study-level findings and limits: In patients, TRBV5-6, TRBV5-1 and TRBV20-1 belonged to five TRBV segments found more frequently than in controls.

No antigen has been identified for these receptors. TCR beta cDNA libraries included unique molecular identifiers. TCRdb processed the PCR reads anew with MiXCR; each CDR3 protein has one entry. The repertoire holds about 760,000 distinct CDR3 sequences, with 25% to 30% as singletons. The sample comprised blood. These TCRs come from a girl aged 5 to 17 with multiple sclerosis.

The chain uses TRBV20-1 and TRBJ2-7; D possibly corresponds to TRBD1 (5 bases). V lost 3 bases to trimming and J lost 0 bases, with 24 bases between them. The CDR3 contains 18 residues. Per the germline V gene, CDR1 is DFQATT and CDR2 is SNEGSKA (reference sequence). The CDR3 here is CSASFVRVGGILSYEQYF. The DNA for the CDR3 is TGCAGTGCTAGTTTCGTCAGGGTGGGCGGTATCCTCTCCTACGAGCAGTACTTC.

DNA for the CDR3: TGCAGTGCTAGAGTTGCGGGAGTTATAGATACGCAGTATTTT. It is translated as CSARVAGVIDTQYF. This chain joins TRBV20-1 and TRBJ2-3; 7 nucleotides agree with TRBD2. The germline V gene has CDR1 DFQATT and CDR2 SNEGSKA (reference sequence). V trimming: 1 base; J trimming: 5 bases; junction bases outside the gene matches: 6. The CDR3 is made up of 14 amino acids.